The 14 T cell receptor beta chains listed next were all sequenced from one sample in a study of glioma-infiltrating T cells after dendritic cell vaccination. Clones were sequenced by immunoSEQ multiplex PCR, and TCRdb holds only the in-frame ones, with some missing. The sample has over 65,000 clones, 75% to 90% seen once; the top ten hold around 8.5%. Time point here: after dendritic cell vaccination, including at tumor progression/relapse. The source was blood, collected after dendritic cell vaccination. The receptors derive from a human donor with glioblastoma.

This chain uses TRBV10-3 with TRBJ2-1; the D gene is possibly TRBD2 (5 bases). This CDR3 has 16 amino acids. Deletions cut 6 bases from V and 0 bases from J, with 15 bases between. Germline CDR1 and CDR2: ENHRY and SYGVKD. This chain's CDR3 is CAIRSRVGSSYNEQFF. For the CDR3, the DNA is TGTGCCATCAGAAGTAGAGTGGGGAGCTCCTACAATGAGCAGTTCTTC.

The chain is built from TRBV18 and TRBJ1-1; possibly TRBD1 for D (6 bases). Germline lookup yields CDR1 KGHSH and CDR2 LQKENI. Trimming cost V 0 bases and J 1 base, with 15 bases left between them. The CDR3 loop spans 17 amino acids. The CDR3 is CASSPPATGKKNTEAFF. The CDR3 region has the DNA TGTGCCAGCTCACCACCCGCGACAGGTAAGAAGAACACTGAAGCTTTCTTT.

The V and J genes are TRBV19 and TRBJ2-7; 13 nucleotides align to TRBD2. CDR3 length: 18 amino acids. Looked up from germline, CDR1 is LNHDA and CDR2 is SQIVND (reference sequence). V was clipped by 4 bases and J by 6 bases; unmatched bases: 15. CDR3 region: CASSTSLGLAGVSGEQYF. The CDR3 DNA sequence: TGTGCCAGTAGTACCTCACTCGGACTAGCGGGAGTAAGCGGCGAGCAGTACTTC.

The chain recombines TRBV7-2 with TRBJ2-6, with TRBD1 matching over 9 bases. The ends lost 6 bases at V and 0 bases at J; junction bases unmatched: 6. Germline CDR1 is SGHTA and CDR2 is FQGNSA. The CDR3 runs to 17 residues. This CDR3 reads CASSTGQGYSGANVLTF. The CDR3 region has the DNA TGTGCCAGCAGTACGGGACAGGGCTACTCTGGGGCCAACGTCCTGACTTTC.

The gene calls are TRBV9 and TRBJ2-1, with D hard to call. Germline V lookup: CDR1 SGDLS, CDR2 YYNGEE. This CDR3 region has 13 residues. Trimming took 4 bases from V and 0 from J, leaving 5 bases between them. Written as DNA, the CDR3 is TGTGCCAGCAGCATTAGCTCCTACAATGAGCAGTTCTTC. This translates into CASSISSYNEQFF.

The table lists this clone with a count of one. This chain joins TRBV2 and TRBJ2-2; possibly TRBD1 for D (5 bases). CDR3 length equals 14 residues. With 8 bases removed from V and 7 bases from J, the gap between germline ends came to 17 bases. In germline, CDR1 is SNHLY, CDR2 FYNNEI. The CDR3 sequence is CASAGSGQSGELFF. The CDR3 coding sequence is TGTGCCAGCGCTGGTTCAGGGCAGAGCGGGGAGCTGTTTTTT.

Here the CDR3 reads CASSLGLATYNEQFF. The CDR3 coding sequence is TGTGCCAGCAGTCTGGGACTAGCGACCTACAATGAGCAGTTCTTC. This chain uses TRBV28 with TRBJ2-1; TRBD2 aligns across 10 bases. Germline V gives CDR1 MDHEN, CDR2 SYDVKM. The CDR3 length is 15 residues. V dropped 5 bases and J dropped 2; count of bases not matched to a gene: 3.

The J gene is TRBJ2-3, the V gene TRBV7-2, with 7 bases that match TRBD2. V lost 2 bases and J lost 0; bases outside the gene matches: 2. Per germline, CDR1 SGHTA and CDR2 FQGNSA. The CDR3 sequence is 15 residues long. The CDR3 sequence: CASSLPAGSTDTQYF. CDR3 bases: TGTGCCAGCAGCTTACCAGCGGGGAGCACAGATACGCAGTATTTT.

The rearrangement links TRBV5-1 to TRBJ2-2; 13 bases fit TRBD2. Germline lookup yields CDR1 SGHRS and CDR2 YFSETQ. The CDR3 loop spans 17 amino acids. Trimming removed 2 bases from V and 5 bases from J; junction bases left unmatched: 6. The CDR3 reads CASSLGLAGVQTGELFF. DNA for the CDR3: TGCGCCAGCAGCTTAGGACTAGCGGGAGTTCAGACCGGGGAGCTGTTTTTT.

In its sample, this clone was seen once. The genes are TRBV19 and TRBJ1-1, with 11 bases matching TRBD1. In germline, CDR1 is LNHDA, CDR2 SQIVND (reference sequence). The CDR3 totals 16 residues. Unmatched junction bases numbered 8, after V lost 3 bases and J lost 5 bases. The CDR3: CASSISGQGALTEAFF. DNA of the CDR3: TGTGCCAGTAGTATTTCCGGACAGGGGGCCTTGACTGAAGCTTTCTTT.

The CDR3 spells CASSLDRVYEQYF. CDR3 DNA sequence: TGTGCCAGCAGCTTGGACAGGGTGTACGAGCAGTACTTC. The chain has TRBV5-4 and TRBJ2-7, with D tentatively TRBD1 (6 bases). The length of the CDR3 is 13 residues. Germline V gene lookup returns CDR1 SGHNT and CDR2 YYREEE (reference sequence). V was clipped by 0 bases and J by 4 bases, with 8 bases between them.

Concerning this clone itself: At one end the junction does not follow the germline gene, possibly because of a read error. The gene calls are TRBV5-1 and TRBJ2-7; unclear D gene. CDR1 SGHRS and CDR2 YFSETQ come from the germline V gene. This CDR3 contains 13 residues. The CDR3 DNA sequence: TGCGCCAGCAGCCTGGCCGGGTCCTCCGAGCAGTACTTC. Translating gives CASSLAGSSEQYF.

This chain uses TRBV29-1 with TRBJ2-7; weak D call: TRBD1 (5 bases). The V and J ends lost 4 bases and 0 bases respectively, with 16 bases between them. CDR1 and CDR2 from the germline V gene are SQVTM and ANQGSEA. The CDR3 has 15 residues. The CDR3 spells CSVATGYANSYEQYF. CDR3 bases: TGCAGCGTTGCCACAGGCTATGCCAACTCCTACGAGCAGTACTTC.

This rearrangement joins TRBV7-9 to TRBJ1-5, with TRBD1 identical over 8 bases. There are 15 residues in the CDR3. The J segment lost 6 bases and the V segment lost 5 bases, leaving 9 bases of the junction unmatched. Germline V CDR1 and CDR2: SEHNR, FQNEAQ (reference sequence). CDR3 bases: TGTGCCAGCAGCCTGACAGGGGATCGGGGTCAGCCCCAGCATTTT. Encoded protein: CASSLTGDRGQPQHF.